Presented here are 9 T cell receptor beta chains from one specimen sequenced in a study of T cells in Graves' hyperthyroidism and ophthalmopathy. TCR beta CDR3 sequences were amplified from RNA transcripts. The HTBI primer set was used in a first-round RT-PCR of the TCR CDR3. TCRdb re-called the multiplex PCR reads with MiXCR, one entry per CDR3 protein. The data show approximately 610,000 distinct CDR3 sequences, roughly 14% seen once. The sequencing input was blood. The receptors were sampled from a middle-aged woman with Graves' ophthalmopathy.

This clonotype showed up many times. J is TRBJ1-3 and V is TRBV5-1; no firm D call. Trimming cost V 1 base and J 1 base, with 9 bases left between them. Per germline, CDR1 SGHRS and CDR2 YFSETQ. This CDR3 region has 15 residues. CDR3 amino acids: CASSLNGESGNTIYF. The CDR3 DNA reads TGCGCCAGCAGCTTGAACGGAGAGTCTGGAAACACCATATATTTT.

The CDR3 nucleotides read TGCAGTGCTAGAGATCCGACTCGCACCGGGGAGCTGTTTTTT. Translated, it gives CSARDPTRTGELFF. The chain has TRBV20-1 and TRBJ2-2; D is unresolved. Trimming removed 0 bases from V and 4 bases from J, with 9 bases in between. The germline gives CDR1 DFQATT, CDR2 SNEGSKA (reference sequence). The CDR3 spans 14 residues.

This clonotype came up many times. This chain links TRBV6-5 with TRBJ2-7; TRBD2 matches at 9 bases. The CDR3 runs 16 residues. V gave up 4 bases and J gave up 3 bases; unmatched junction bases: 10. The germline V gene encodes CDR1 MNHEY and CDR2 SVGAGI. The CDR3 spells CASSSLSGSASYEQYF. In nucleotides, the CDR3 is TGTGCCAGCAGTTCCCTTAGCGGGAGTGCAAGCTACGAGCAGTACTTC.

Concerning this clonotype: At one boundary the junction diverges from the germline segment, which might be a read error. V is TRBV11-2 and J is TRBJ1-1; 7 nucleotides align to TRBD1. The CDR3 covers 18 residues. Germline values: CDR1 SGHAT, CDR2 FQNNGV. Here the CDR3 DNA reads TGTGCCAGTGATTCCCACCGCGACAGGGTGTATATGAACACTGGAGCTTTCTTT. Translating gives CASDSHRDRVYMNTGAFF.

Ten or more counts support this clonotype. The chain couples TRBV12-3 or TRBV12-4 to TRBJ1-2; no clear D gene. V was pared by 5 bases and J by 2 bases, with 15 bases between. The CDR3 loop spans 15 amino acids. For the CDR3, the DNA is TGTGCCAGCAGTCAGAGCCGCTGGACCAACTATGGCTACACCTTC. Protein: CASSQSRWTNYGYTF.

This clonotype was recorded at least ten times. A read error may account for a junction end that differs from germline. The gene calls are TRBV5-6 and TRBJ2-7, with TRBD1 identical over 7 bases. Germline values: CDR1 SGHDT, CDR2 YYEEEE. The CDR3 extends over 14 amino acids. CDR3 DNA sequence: TGTGCAAGCAGGACCGGGACAGCTCTCTACGAGCAGTACTTC. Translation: CASRTGTALYEQYF.

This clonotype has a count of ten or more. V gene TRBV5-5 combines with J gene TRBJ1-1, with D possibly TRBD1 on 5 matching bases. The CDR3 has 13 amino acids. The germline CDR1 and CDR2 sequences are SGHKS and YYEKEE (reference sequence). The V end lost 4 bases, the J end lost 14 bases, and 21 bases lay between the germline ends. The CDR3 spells CASSNGGMGSFFF. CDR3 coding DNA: TGTGCCAGCAGCAACGGGGGGATGGGATCGTTCTTCTTT.

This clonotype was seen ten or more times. Written as DNA, the CDR3 is TGTGCCAGCGGCGGGAAACGGAGCTGGGAGCAGTACTTC. As protein: CASGGKRSWEQYF. This chain connects TRBV7-2 to TRBJ2-7, with TRBD2 as a possible D gene (6 bases). Germline CDR1 SGHTA, CDR2 FQGNSA. The CDR3 totals 13 residues. Trimming removed 8 bases at V and 7 bases at J, with 18 bases between.

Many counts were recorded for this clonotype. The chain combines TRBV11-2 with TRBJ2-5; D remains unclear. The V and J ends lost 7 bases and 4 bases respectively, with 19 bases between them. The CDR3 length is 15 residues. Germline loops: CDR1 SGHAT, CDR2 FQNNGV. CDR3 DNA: TGTGCCAGCACCGCCGCCCCGGCCCCCCGAGAGACCCAGTACTTC. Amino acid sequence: CASTAAPAPRETQYF.